A selection of T cell receptor beta chains follows, all from one sample in a study of blood T cell repertoires in COVID-19. Measured with immunoSEQ multiplex PCR; TCRdb has only the in-frame clones, and not every one. The table shows just over 75,000 clones, with approximately 80% occurring only once. Material for sequencing was peripheral blood. These receptors all stem from a man in his sixties with active or convalescent COVID-19. Each CDR3 is given with its conserved first and last residue. The order of the fields is D gene, V gene, J gene, CDR3 length, clone size, CDR3 protein, CDR3 DNA. The D gene is left open where the match is weak. Some rows mark clone size as missing; the rest say once, few, many or name a class of expanded clone.

>TRBD2|TRBV5-1|TRBJ2-3|17|.
CASTRTSGGATTDTQYF
TGCGCCAGCACTCGGACTAGCGGGGGGGCCACCACAGATACGCAGTATTTT
>.|TRBV3-1/TRBV3-2|TRBJ2-3|16|.
CASSQGDSRSADTQYF
TGTGCCAGCAGCCAAGGAGATAGTAGAAGCGCAGATACGCAGTATTTT
>TRBD2|TRBV4-3|TRBJ2-2|18|few
CASSQEGTSGENTGELFF
TGCGCCAGCAGCCAAGAAGGGACTAGCGGGGAGAACACCGGGGAGCTGTTTTTT
>.|TRBV5-1|TRBJ2-1|15|.
CASSLSLSPPREQFF
TGCGCCAGCAGTTTGTCTCTTAGCCCACCCCGTGAGCAGTTCTTC
>.|TRBV7-3|TRBJ2-6|17|few
CASSLTGTSSGANVLTF
TGTGCCAGCAGCTTAACCGGGACAAGCTCTGGGGCCAACGTCCTGACTTTC
>.|TRBV12-3/TRBV12-4|TRBJ1-1|13|.
CASSTDRSTEAFF
TGTGCCAGCAGTACAGACAGGTCCACTGAAGCTTTCTTT
>TRBD1|TRBV2|TRBJ1-2|11|.
CASSSTGEVTF
TGTGCCAGCAGTTCTACAGGGGAGGTCACCTTC
>TRBD2|TRBV9|TRBJ2-3|17|.
CASSAPVGGVSTDTQYF
TGTGCCAGCAGCGCCCCGGTGGGGGGGGTGAGCACAGATACGCAGTATTTT
>.|TRBV6-2/TRBV6-3|TRBJ1-4|15|.
CASSYSRGRREKLFF
TGTGCCAGCAGTTACTCGAGGGGGAGACGTGAAAAACTGTTTTTT
>.|TRBV6-1|TRBJ2-3|15|few
CASSEFGVNTDTQYF
TGTGCCAGCAGTGAATTCGGGGTGAACACAGATACGCAGTATTTT
>TRBD2|TRBV27|TRBJ2-3|14|.
CASSGLAAPDTQYF
TGTGCCAGCAGTGGCCTAGCGGCCCCAGATACGCAGTATTTT
>TRBD1|TRBV5-1|TRBJ2-6|16|.
CASSRPTGSGANVLTF
TGCGCCAGCAGCCGACCGACAGGGAGTGGGGCCAACGTCCTGACTTTC
>.|TRBV5-1|TRBJ2-7|14|once
CASSSIGQSYEQYF
TGCGCCAGCAGCTCTATAGGACAGAGCTACGAGCAGTACTTC
>.|TRBV15|TRBJ2-7|13|.
CATSEGISYEQYF
TGTGCCACCAGCGAGGGAATCTCCTACGAGCAGTACTTC
>.|TRBV11-1|TRBJ2-5|12|.
CASRGALETQYF
TGTGCCAGCAGGGGGGCGTTGGAGACCCAGTACTTC
>.|TRBV27|TRBJ2-1|14|.
CASSRGSSYNEQFF
TGTGCCAGCAGCCGGGGTAGCTCCTACAATGAGCAGTTCTTC
>TRBD2|TRBV5-1|TRBJ2-7|14|.
CASSLSLAAYEQYF
TGCGCCAGCAGCTTATCACTAGCGGCCTACGAGCAGTACTTC
>TRBD2|TRBV7-3|TRBJ2-5|18|.
CASSISSGGAGIRETQYF
TGTGCCAGCAGCATATCTAGCGGGGGGGCTGGTATTAGAGAGACCCAGTACTTC
>TRBD1|TRBV4-3|TRBJ2-7|15|.
CASSQGQGGSYEQYF
TGCGCCAGCAGTCAAGGACAGGGTGGTTCCTACGAGCAGTACTTC
>.|TRBV7-9|TRBJ1-5|14|.
CASSQDSLNQPQHF
TGTGCCAGCAGCCAAGACAGTCTCAATCAGCCCCAGCATTTT
>TRBD1|TRBV4-3|TRBJ1-4|15|.
CASSQDRTGGNELFF
TGCGCCAGCAGCCAAGATCGCACAGGGGGCAATGAACTGTTTTTT
>.|TRBV19|TRBJ1-5|15|.
CASTRVSYSNQPQHF
TGTGCCAGTACCCGGGTGTCATATAGCAATCAGCCCCAGCATTTT
>TRBD1|TRBV19|TRBJ2-2|15|.
CASKRTGVDTGELFF
TGTGCCAGTAAGAGGACAGGGGTGGACACCGGGGAGCTGTTTTTT
>.|TRBV6-5|TRBJ1-2|13|.
CASTPSGYSGYTF
TGTGCCAGCACCCCCAGCGGCTACTCTGGCTACACCTTC
>.|TRBV14|TRBJ2-5|16|.
CASSQDLGAAGGTQYF
TGTGCCAGCAGCCAAGATTTAGGGGCAGCGGGCGGGACCCAGTACTTC